Listed below are T cell receptor beta chains from one sample, sequenced in a study of beta chain features in type 1 diabetes. The table came from immunoSEQ multiplex PCR; TCRdb's copy has only in-frame clones and leaves some out. Altogether fewer than 45,000 clones are present, roughly 70% being singletons, with the ten largest covering about 1.6%. Sequences were obtained from Tregs from blood. The receptors originated from a man under 40 with type 1 diabetes. Some clones in this sample may be carry-over from other donors' samples. The conserved cysteine and the conserved F or W are not part of the CDR3 here. Each record gives: V gene, J gene, CDR3 protein.

v_call: TRBV5-4
j_call: TRBJ1-4
cdr3_aa: ASSLAWEGEKLF

v_call: TRBV14
j_call: TRBJ1-1
cdr3_aa: ASSPLGGDTEAF

v_call: TRBV5-1
j_call: TRBJ2-3
cdr3_aa: ASRRSTLPDTQY

v_call: TRBV4-1
j_call: TRBJ2-7
cdr3_aa: ASSQEHPLYEQY

v_call: TRBV11-2
j_call: TRBJ1-6
cdr3_aa: ASSLVPDSPLH

v_call: TRBV7-6
j_call: TRBJ1-5
cdr3_aa: ASSLEQGNQPQH

v_call: TRBV2
j_call: TRBJ2-1
cdr3_aa: ASTSRVTVRSEQF

v_call: TRBV6-6
j_call: TRBJ1-2
cdr3_aa: ASSYGLGTGHYGYT

v_call: TRBV5-1
j_call: TRBJ2-7
cdr3_aa: ASSLVAQGSYEQY

v_call: TRBV7-2
j_call: TRBJ2-7
cdr3_aa: ASSSSGYEQY

v_call: TRBV5-1
j_call: TRBJ2-2
cdr3_aa: ASSPYQGGGTGELF

v_call: TRBV19
j_call: TRBJ2-1
cdr3_aa: ATRWRGSNEQF

v_call: TRBV6-5
j_call: TRBJ2-7
cdr3_aa: ASRISPRDRDEQY

v_call: TRBV6-6
j_call: TRBJ1-1
cdr3_aa: ASSYGGFGSPEAF

v_call: TRBV16
j_call: -
cdr3_aa: ASSDRQGAYEQY

v_call: TRBV4-2
j_call: TRBJ1-4
cdr3_aa: ASSRTPQGNEKLF

v_call: TRBV6-5
j_call: TRBJ1-4
cdr3_aa: ASSKTGVREKLF

v_call: TRBV2
j_call: TRBJ2-4
cdr3_aa: ASSVQWAKNIQY

v_call: TRBV6-1
j_call: TRBJ2-7
cdr3_aa: ASSESVPPTGEY

v_call: TRBV18
j_call: TRBJ1-1
cdr3_aa: ASSRQENTEAF

v_call: TRBV2
j_call: TRBJ2-1
cdr3_aa: ASSDRGLINEQF

v_call: TRBV2
j_call: TRBJ2-3
cdr3_aa: ASRAGPDTQY

v_call: TRBV10-3
j_call: -
cdr3_aa: AISGGGRAATGELF

v_call: TRBV7-9
j_call: TRBJ2-3
cdr3_aa: ASSLGVTDYTDTQY

v_call: TRBV27
j_call: TRBJ1-5
cdr3_aa: ASSSSGHQPQH

v_call: TRBV29-1
j_call: TRBJ1-1
cdr3_aa: SVDPRVSEAF

v_call: TRBV5-4
j_call: TRBJ2-2
cdr3_aa: ASSKGTGGFANTGELF

v_call: TRBV6-1
j_call: TRBJ1-2
cdr3_aa: ASLYRPLRYGYT

v_call: TRBV7-2
j_call: -
cdr3_aa: ASSLEGLPNYEQY

v_call: TRBV7-9
j_call: TRBJ2-7
cdr3_aa: ASSLGRLQY

v_call: TRBV18
j_call: TRBJ1-1
cdr3_aa: ASSRSEENTEAF

v_call: TRBV7-3
j_call: TRBJ1-1
cdr3_aa: ASSLNTGGTEAF

v_call: TRBV6-5
j_call: TRBJ1-1
cdr3_aa: ASRPDTYTEAF

v_call: TRBV30
j_call: TRBJ1-1
cdr3_aa: AWSPPQGKNTEAF

v_call: TRBV19
j_call: TRBJ1-5
cdr3_aa: ASSSGLSNQPQH

v_call: TRBV4-1
j_call: TRBJ2-5
cdr3_aa: ASSQDSSRGQETQY

v_call: TRBV2
j_call: TRBJ1-6
cdr3_aa: ALGGGNSPLH

v_call: TRBV30
j_call: TRBJ1-5
cdr3_aa: AWSGGGNQPQH

v_call: TRBV7-9
j_call: TRBJ1-2
cdr3_aa: ASSLAPGGRGYT

v_call: TRBV5-6
j_call: TRBJ2-3
cdr3_aa: ATHWRIGTDMQY

v_call: TRBV27
j_call: TRBJ2-5
cdr3_aa: ASKGSASGDQETQY

v_call: TRBV6-6
j_call: TRBJ2-2
cdr3_aa: ASSYSPGQGPGELF

v_call: TRBV7-2
j_call: TRBJ2-7
cdr3_aa: ASSIGSGSYEQY

v_call: TRBV7-9
j_call: TRBJ2-1
cdr3_aa: ASSLSHVHNEQF

v_call: TRBV30
j_call: TRBJ1-6
cdr3_aa: AWRQSAVSPLH

v_call: TRBV11-2
j_call: TRBJ1-2
cdr3_aa: ASSLGEGYGYT

v_call: TRBV9
j_call: TRBJ2-1
cdr3_aa: ASSVGGRGVLNEQF

v_call: TRBV5-6
j_call: TRBJ1-2
cdr3_aa: ASSLVGGYGYT

v_call: TRBV12-2
j_call: TRBJ1-1
cdr3_aa: ASRLTDRVRAEAF

v_call: TRBV2
j_call: TRBJ2-1
cdr3_aa: ASRGQGVYNEQF

v_call: TRBV5-1
j_call: TRBJ1-2
cdr3_aa: ASSPYFRTEGYT

v_call: TRBV19
j_call: TRBJ2-1
cdr3_aa: ASSIDRSGTYNEQF

v_call: TRBV5-1
j_call: TRBJ1-2
cdr3_aa: ASSLDSRGYT

v_call: TRBV27
j_call: TRBJ1-1
cdr3_aa: ASSLSYRFYTEAF

v_call: TRBV7-2
j_call: TRBJ2-5
cdr3_aa: ASKKRAGERETQY

v_call: TRBV7-9
j_call: TRBJ2-7
cdr3_aa: ASSNRRYYEQY

v_call: TRBV18
j_call: TRBJ2-7
cdr3_aa: ASSPPDRVGYEQY

v_call: TRBV28
j_call: TRBJ2-2
cdr3_aa: ASYSGQGIGGELF

v_call: TRBV2
j_call: TRBJ1-2
cdr3_aa: AWGQGRRGYT